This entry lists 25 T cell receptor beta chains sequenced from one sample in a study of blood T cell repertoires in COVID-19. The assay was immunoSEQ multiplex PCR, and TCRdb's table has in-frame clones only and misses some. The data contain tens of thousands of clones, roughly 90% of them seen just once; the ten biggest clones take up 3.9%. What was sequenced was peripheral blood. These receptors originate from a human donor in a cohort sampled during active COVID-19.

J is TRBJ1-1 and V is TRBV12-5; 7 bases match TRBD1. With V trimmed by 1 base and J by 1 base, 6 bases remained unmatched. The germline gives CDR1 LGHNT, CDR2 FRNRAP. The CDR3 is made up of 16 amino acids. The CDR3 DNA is TGTGCTAGTGGTTTGGAAGGGGGCGAAGGGAACACTGAAGCTTTCTTT. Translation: CASGLEGGEGNTEAFF. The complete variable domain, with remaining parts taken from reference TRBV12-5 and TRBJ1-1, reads DARVTQTPRHKVTEMGQEVTMRCQPILGHNTVFWYRQTMMQGLELLAYFRNRAPLDDSGMPKDRFSAEMPDATLATLKIQPSEPRDSAVYFCASGLEGGEGNTEAFFGQGTRLTVV.

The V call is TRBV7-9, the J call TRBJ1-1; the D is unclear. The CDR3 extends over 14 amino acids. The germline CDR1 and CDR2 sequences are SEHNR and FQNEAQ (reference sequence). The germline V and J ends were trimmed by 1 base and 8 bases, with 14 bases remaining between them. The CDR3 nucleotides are TGTGCCAGCAGCTTAGGGGCCGGGAAGGCCGAAGCTTTCTTT. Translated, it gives CASSLGAGKAEAFF.

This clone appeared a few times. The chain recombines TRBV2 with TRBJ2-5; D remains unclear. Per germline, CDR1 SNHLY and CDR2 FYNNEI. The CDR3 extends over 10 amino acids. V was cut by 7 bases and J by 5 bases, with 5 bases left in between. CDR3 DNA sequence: TGTGCCAGCAATGCGGAGACCCAGTACTTC. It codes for CASNAETQYF.

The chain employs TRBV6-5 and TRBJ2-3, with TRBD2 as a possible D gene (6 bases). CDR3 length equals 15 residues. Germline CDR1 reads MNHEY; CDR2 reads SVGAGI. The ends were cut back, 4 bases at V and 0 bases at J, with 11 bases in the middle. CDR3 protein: CASSLVAVSTDTQYF. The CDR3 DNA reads TGTGCCAGCAGTTTGGTAGCGGTTAGCACAGATACGCAGTATTTT.

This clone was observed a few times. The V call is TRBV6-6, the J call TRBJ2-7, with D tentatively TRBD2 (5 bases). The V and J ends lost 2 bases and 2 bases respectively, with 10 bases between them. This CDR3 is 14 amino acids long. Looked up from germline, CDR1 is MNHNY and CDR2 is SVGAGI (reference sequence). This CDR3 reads CASSYLSEAYEQYF. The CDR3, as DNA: TGTGCCAGCAGTTACCTCTCGGAGGCCTACGAGCAGTACTTC.

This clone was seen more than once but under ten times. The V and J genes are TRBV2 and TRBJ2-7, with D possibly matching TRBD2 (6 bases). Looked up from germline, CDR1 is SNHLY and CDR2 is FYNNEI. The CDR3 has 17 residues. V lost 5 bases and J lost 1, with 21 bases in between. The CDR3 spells CASSLLAARGRSYEQYF. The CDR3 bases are TGTGCCAGCAGTCTCCTGGCGGCCCGGGGGAGGTCCTACGAGCAGTACTTC.

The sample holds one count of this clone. The CDR3 coding sequence is TGTGCCAGCAGCCAAAATGAAAAACTGTTTTTT. Residues: CASSQNEKLFF. The chain employs TRBV28 and TRBJ1-4; D unresolved. The CDR3 covers 11 residues. Trimming left V 6 bases short and J 5 bases short, with 4 bases between. Germline V gene data show CDR1 as MDHEN and CDR2 as SYDVKM.

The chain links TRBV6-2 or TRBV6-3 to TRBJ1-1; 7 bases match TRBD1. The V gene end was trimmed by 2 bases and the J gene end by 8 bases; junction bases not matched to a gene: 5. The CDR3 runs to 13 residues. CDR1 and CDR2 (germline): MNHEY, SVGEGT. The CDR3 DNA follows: TGTGCCAGCAGTTACAGCGACAGGGTCGAAGCTTTCTTT. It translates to CASSYSDRVEAFF.

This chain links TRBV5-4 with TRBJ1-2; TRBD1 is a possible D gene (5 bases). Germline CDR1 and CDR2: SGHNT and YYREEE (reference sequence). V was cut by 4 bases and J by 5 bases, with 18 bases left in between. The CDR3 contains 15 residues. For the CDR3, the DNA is TGTGCCAGCAGCAGTCAGGGCGTTACTTCGTATGGCTACACCTTC. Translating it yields CASSSQGVTSYGYTF.

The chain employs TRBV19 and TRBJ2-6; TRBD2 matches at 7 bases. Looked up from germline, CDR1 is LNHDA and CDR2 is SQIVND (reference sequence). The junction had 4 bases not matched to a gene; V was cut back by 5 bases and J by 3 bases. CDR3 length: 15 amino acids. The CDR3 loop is CASSSRGVGANVLTF. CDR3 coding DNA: TGTGCCAGTAGTTCCCGGGGGGTTGGGGCCAACGTCCTGACTTTC.

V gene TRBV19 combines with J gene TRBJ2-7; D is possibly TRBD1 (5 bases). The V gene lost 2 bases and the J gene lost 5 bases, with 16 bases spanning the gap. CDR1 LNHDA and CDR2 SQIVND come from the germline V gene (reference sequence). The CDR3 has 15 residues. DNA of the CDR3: TGTGCCAGTAGTATACGCCCTGGACACCTCAACGAGCAGTACTTC. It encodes CASSIRPGHLNEQYF.

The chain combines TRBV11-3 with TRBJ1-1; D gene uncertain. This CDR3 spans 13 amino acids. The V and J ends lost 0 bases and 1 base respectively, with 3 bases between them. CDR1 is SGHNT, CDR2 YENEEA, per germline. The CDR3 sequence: CASSLDWNTEAFF. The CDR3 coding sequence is TGTGCCAGCAGCTTAGACTGGAACACTGAAGCTTTCTTT.

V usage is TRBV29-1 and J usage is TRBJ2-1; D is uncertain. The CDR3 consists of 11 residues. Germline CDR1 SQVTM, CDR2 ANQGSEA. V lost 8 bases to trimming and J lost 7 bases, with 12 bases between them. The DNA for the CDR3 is TGCAGCATAGACCTCGGGAATGAGCAGTTCTTC. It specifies CSIDLGNEQFF.

The CDR3 sequence: CASSTGLAGHSYNEQFF. The CDR3 DNA reads TGTGCCAGCAGTACGGGACTAGCGGGCCACTCCTACAATGAGCAGTTCTTC. V and J are TRBV28 and TRBJ2-1; 12 nucleotides align to TRBD2. V gave up 5 bases and J gave up 0 bases; unmatched junction bases: 5. The germline CDR1 and CDR2 sequences are MDHEN and SYDVKM. The CDR3 has 17 residues.

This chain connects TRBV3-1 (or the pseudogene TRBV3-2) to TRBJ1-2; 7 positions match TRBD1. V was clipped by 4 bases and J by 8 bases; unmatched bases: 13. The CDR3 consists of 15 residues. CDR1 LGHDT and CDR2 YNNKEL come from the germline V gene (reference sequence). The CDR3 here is CASSLWTGVKAGYTF. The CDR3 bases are TGTGCCAGCAGCCTTTGGACAGGCGTCAAGGCAGGCTACACCTTC.

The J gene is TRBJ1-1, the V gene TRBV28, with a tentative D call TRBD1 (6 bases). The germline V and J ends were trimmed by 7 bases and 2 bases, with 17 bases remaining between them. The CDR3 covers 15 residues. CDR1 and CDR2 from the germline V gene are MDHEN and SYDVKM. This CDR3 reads CASIIYRELNTEAFF. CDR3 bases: TGTGCCAGCATAATCTACAGGGAACTAAACACTGAAGCTTTCTTT.

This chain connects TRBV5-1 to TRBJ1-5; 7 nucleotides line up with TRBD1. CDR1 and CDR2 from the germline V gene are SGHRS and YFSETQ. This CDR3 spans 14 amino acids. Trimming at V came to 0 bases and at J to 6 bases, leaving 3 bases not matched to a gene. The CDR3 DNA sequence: TGCGCCAGCAGCTTGGCTCAGGGGGGTCAGCCCCAGCATTTT. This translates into CASSLAQGGQPQHF.

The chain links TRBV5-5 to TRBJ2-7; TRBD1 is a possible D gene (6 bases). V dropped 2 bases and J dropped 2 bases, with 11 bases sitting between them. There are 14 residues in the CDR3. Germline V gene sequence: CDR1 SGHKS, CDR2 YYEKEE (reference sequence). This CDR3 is CASSFDRNAYEQYF. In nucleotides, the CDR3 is TGTGCCAGCAGCTTTGACAGGAATGCCTACGAGCAGTACTTC.

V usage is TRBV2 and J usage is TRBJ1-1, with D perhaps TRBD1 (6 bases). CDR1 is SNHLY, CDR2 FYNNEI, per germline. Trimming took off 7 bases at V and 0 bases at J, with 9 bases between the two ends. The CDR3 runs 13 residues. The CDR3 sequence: CASMGTLNTEAFF. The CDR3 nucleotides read TGTGCCAGCATGGGGACACTGAACACTGAAGCTTTCTTT.

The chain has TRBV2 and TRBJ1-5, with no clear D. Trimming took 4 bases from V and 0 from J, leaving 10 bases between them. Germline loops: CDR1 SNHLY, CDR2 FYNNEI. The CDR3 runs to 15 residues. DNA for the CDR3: TGTGCCAGCAGTGCTTCCCAGAATAGCAATCAGCCCCAGCATTTT. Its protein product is CASSASQNSNQPQHF.

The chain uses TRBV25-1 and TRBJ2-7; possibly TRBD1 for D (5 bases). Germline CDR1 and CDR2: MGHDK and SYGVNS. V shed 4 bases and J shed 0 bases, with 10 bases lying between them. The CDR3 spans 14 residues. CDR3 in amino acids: CASSVTALSYEQYF. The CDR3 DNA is TGTGCCAGCAGTGTGACAGCTCTCTCCTACGAGCAGTACTTC.

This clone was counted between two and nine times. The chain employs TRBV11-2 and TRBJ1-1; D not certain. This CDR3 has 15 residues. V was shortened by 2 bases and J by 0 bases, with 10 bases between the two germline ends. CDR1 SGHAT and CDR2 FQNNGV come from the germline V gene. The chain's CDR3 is CASSLSAGMNTEAFF. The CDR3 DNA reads TGTGCCAGCAGCTTATCCGCAGGAATGAACACTGAAGCTTTCTTT.

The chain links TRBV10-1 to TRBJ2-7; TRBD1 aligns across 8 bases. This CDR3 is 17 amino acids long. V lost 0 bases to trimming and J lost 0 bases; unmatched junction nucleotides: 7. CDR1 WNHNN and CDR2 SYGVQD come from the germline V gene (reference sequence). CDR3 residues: CASSESRTGLNSYEQYF. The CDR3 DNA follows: TGCGCCAGCAGTGAGTCTAGGACAGGGCTGAACTCCTACGAGCAGTACTTC.

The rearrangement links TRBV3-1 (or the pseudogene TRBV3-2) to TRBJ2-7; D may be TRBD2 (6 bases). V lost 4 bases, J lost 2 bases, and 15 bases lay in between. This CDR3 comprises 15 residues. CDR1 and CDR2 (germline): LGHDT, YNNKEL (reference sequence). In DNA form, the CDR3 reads TGTGCCAGCAGCCCCGGACTAAGAATTACCTACGAGCAGTACTTC. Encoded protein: CASSPGLRITYEQYF.

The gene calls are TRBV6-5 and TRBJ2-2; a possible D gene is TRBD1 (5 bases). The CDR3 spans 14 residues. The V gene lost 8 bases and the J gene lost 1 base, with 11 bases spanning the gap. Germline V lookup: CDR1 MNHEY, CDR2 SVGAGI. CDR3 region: CASLIGQNTGELFF. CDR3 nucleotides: TGTGCCAGCTTAATAGGACAGAACACCGGGGAGCTGTTTTTT.